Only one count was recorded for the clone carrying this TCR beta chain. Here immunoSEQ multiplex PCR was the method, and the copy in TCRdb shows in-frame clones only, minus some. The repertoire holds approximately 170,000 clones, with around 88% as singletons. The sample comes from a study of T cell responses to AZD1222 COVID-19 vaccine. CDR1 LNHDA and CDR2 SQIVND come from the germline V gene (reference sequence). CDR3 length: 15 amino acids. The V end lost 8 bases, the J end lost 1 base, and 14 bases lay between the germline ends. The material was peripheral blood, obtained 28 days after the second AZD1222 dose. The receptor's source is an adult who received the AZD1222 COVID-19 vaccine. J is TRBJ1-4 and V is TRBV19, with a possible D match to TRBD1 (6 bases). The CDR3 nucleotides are TGTGCCAGTCAGAAACCCAGGGGAACTAATGAAAAACTGTTTTTT. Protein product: CASQKPRGTNEKLFF.